The 8 T cell receptor beta chains reported below all come from one sample, sequenced in a study of T cells after yellow fever vaccination. TCRdb fed the 5' RACE reads into MiXCR, producing one record per CDR3 protein. The table lists roughly 160,000 distinct CDR3 sequences, 6% to 7.5% of them singletons. The input for sequencing was CD4+ T cells sorted from PBMCs, taken less than 6 days after the first yellow fever vaccination. The receptors stem from a man aged 18 to 29 who received the YFV17D yellow fever vaccine.

This clonotype was seen repeatedly, ten times or more. The chain joins TRBV7-2 to TRBJ1-2, with TRBD1 as a possible D gene (6 bases). Germline V lookup: CDR1 SGHTA, CDR2 FQGNSA. Trimming removed 5 bases at V and 6 bases at J, with 16 bases between. The CDR3 consists of 14 residues. The CDR3 coding sequence is TGTGCCAGCAGCCCTCCGGACAGCTTAGATGGCTACACCTTC. Translated: CASSPPDSLDGYTF.

J is TRBJ1-5 and V is TRBV5-1, with D unclear. Germline CDR1 and CDR2: SGHRS and YFSETQ. V lost 4 bases and J 5 bases, leaving 10 bases between the germline ends. CDR3 length: 13 residues. CDR3 region: CASSTGRDQPQHF. The DNA of the CDR3 is TGCGCCAGCAGCACCGGGCGGGATCAGCCCCAGCATTTT.

This clonotype came up many times. The chain joins TRBV10-3 to TRBJ2-1, with 10 bases identical to TRBD2. Germline V lookup: CDR1 ENHRY, CDR2 SYGVKD. The CDR3 loop spans 15 amino acids. V lost 10 bases and J lost 6; bases outside the gene matches: 12. Here the CDR3 reads CATVFDQRGGNEQFF. The CDR3 nucleotides read TGTGCCACCGTTTTTGATCAGCGGGGGGGCAATGAGCAGTTCTTC.

V is TRBV6-5 and J is TRBJ2-7; TRBD2 agrees at 13 bases. The CDR3 contains 15 residues. CDR1 is MNHEY and CDR2 is SVGAGI in the germline V gene. With 6 bases clipped from V and 3 bases from J, the junction kept 5 bases outside the gene matches. CDR3 residues: CASRMGLAGIYEQYV. The CDR3 bases are TGTGCCAGCAGAATGGGACTAGCGGGAATCTACGAGCAGTACGTC.

V is TRBV7-2 and J is TRBJ2-1; 7 nucleotides align to TRBD1. CDR1 and CDR2 (germline): SGHTA, FQGNSA. This CDR3 has 14 amino acids. V trimming: 3 bases; J trimming: 8 bases; junction bases outside the gene matches: 7. CDR3 region: CASSFGQASDEQFF. DNA for the CDR3: TGTGCCAGCAGCTTTGGACAGGCTTCCGATGAGCAGTTCTTC.

Details on this clonotype: This clone may be a read error of a much larger clone one base away. This chain uses TRBV20-1 with TRBJ2-3; TRBD2 matches at 9 bases. This CDR3 region has 15 residues. CDR1 is DFQATT and CDR2 is SNEGSKA in the germline V gene (reference sequence). In nucleotides, the CDR3 is TGCAGTGCTAGCGGGCTAGCGGGACGCACAGATCCGCAGTATTTT. The encoded protein is CSASGLAGRTDPQYF.

The gene calls are TRBV5-1 and TRBJ2-7, with TRBD2 identical over 9 bases. This CDR3 is 15 amino acids long. Losses at the gene ends were 4 bases for V and 0 bases for J; bases not matched to a gene: 5. In germline, CDR1 is SGHRS, CDR2 YFSETQ. In nucleotides, the CDR3 is TGCGCCAGCAGCACAGGACTAGCGATCTCCTACGAGCAGTACTTC. Its translation is CASSTGLAISYEQYF.

The sample holds many counts of this clonotype. J is TRBJ1-3 and V is TRBV4-1, with D unresolved. CDR1 is MGHRA and CDR2 is YSYEKL in the germline V gene. CDR3 length equals 17 residues. Between the trimmed V and J ends, which lost 0 bases and 0 bases, there was a span of 12 bases. The CDR3 spells CASSQEEQRSSGNTIYF. CDR3 nucleotides: TGCGCCAGCAGCCAAGAAGAGCAACGGAGCTCTGGAAACACCATATATTTT.